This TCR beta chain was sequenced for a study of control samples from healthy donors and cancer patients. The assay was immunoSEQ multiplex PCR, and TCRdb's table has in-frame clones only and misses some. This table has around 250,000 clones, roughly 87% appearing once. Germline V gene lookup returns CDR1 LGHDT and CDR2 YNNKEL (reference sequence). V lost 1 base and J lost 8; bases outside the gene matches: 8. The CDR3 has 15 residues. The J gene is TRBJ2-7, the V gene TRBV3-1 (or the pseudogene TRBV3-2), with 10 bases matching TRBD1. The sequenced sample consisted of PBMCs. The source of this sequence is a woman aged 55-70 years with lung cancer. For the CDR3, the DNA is TGTGCCAGCAGCCAAGTGGGACAGGGGTATAATCAGCAGTACTTC. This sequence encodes CASSQVGQGYNQQYF.